Following are 27 T cell receptor beta chains from one sample sequenced in a study of cytomegalovirus exposure and HLA in healthy donors. The PCR made use of 60 Vbeta and 13 Jbeta primers. TCRdb's copy holds only in-frame clones and misses some; the assay was immunoSEQ multiplex PCR. The sample consists of 90,000 or so clones, roughly 71% of them appearing once. Sequencing input: PBMCs. These receptors came from a woman under 30 in good health and CMV-seropositive.

The chain employs TRBV6-5 and TRBJ1-1; perhaps TRBD1 as D (6 bases). Germline V gene sequence: CDR1 MNHEY, CDR2 SVGAGI. Trimming took off 6 bases at V and 7 bases at J, with 21 bases between the two ends. The CDR3 totals 15 residues. This CDR3 is CASSTPGQGRGEAFF. The CDR3 DNA follows: TGTGCCAGCAGCACCCCCGGGCAGGGCAGGGGTGAAGCTTTCTTT.

V and J are TRBV6-4 and TRBJ2-1; 7 nucleotides match TRBD2. After removal of 0 bases from V and 4 bases from J, the junction contained 6 bases not matched to a gene. The CDR3 spans 16 residues. Germline values: CDR1 MRHNA, CDR2 SNTAGT. In DNA, the CDR3 is TGTGCCAGCAGTGACTCGAGCGGACTAGTTTACAATGAGCAGTTCTTC. Translating gives CASSDSSGLVYNEQFF.

This clone is a singleton in its sample. The chain recombines TRBV7-8 with TRBJ2-1, with 8 bases that match TRBD1. Germline lookup yields CDR1 SGHVS and CDR2 FQNEAQ. V gave up 4 bases and J gave up 5 bases; unmatched junction bases: 10. The CDR3 is made up of 16 amino acids. CDR3 protein: CASSSQAPGGNNEQFF. In DNA, the CDR3 is TGTGCCAGCAGCTCCCAGGCGCCAGGGGGCAACAATGAGCAGTTCTTC. Looking up the rest from reference TRBV7-8 and TRBJ2-1 gives the full variable domain: GAGVSQSPRYKVAKRGQDVALRCDPISGHVSLFWYQQALGQGPEFLTYFQNEAQLDKSGLPSDRFFAERPEGSVSTLKIQRTQQEDSAVYLCASSSQAPGGNNEQFFGPGTRLTVL.

At least ten counts were recorded for this clone. The gene calls are TRBV6-1 and TRBJ2-1; TRBD2 matches 12 bases. CDR1 MNHNS and CDR2 SASEGT come from the germline V gene. The CDR3 is made up of 15 amino acids. Germline trimming cut 6 bases from V and 8 bases from J; bases unmatched to any gene: 8. CDR3 DNA: TGTGCCAGCAGCGAGACTAGCGGGAGTAATGATGAGCAGTTCTTC. Protein product: CASSETSGSNDEQFF.

This clone came up a few times. The chain is built from TRBV29-1 and TRBJ2-3; D not certain. V was cut by 4 bases and J by 4 bases, with 12 bases left in between. The length of the CDR3 is 13 residues. Germline V CDR1 and CDR2: SQVTM, ANQGSEA. In DNA, the CDR3 is TGCAGCGTTGGATCCCAGGATCCAGATACGCAGTATTTT. Its translation is CSVGSQDPDTQYF.

V gene TRBV7-2 combines with J gene TRBJ2-5; 7 bases match TRBD2. V shed 1 base, J shed 5 bases, and the junction held 1 base outside the gene matches. The CDR3 runs to 13 residues. CDR1 is SGHTA, CDR2 FQGNSA, per germline. Written as DNA, the CDR3 is TGTGCCAGCAGCTTAGTGGGAGGGGAGACCCAGTACTTC. Protein: CASSLVGGETQYF.

The chain uses TRBV15 and TRBJ2-7, with 7 bases aligning to TRBD2. Unmatched junction bases numbered 9, after V lost 1 base and J lost 9 bases. Germline V CDR1 and CDR2: LNHNV, YYDKDF (reference sequence). This CDR3 comprises 14 residues. The DNA of the CDR3 is TGTGCCACCAGCAGAGGACTAGCCGGTCCTGGGCAGTACTTC. This encodes CATSRGLAGPGQYF. Supplemented by reference TRBV15 and TRBJ2-7, the full variable domain reads DAMVIQNPRYQVTQFGKPVTLSCSQTLNHNVMYWYQQKSSQAPKLLFHYYDKDFNNEADTPDNFQSRRPNTSFCFLDIRSPGLGDTAMYLCATSRGLAGPGQYFGPGTRLTVT.

This chain uses TRBV5-6 with TRBJ2-1, with D perhaps matching TRBD2 (6 bases). The V gene's germline CDR1 is SGHDT and CDR2 YYEEEE. The V end lost 5 bases, the J end lost 5 bases, and 11 bases lay between the germline ends. The CDR3 sequence is 13 residues long. The CDR3 is CASSRGAHNEQFF. CDR3 DNA sequence: TGTGCCAGCAGTCGCGGGGCCCACAATGAGCAGTTCTTC.

This clone occurred a few times. The chain joins TRBV30 to TRBJ1-1; D might be TRBD1 (5 bases). Germline CDR1 and CDR2: GTSNPN and SVGIG (reference sequence). There are 12 residues in the CDR3. The V end lost 3 bases, the J end lost 1 base, and 6 bases lay between the germline ends. CDR3 coding DNA: TGTGCCTGGAGAACAGGGAACACTGAAGCTTTCTTT. Amino acids: CAWRTGNTEAFF.

V gene TRBV5-5 combines with J gene TRBJ1-6; the D gene is possibly TRBD1 (6 bases). V was clipped by 1 base and J by 7 bases, with 12 bases between them. Per the germline V gene, CDR1 is SGHKS and CDR2 is YYEKEE (reference sequence). This CDR3 is 15 amino acids long. CDR3 sequence: CASSLNRVENSPLHF. Written as DNA, the CDR3 is TGTGCCAGCAGCTTGAACAGGGTGGAAAATTCACCCCTCCACTTT.

Only a few counts were recorded for this clone. This chain connects TRBV27 to TRBJ2-7, with 7 bases aligning to TRBD1. The V and J ends lost 6 bases and 3 bases, in that order; junction bases with no gene match: 11. The germline V gene encodes CDR1 MNHEY and CDR2 SMNVEV (reference sequence). The CDR3 covers 15 residues. The CDR3, as DNA: TGTGCCAGCAGCCGATCGACAGGGAATAGCTACGAGCAGTACTTC. It specifies CASSRSTGNSYEQYF.

The chain carries TRBV25-1 and TRBJ2-5; 10 positions agree with TRBD2. Germline trimming cut 7 bases from V and 1 base from J; bases unmatched to any gene: 15. The germline V gene has CDR1 MGHDK and CDR2 SYGVNS. This CDR3 contains 18 residues. The CDR3 sequence is CASTDAHAASGGQETQYF. In nucleotides, the CDR3 is TGTGCCAGCACTGACGCTCATGCTGCTAGCGGGGGCCAAGAGACCCAGTACTTC.

V is TRBV6-5 and J is TRBJ2-3, with a weak D call TRBD1 (5 bases). The CDR3 covers 15 residues. From germline, CDR1 is MNHEY and CDR2 SVGAGI. The V end lost 5 bases, the J end lost 5 bases, and 17 bases lay between the germline ends. The CDR3 protein is CASSADSPNRDTQYF. Here the CDR3 DNA reads TGTGCCAGCAGTGCCGACAGCCCCAATAGAGATACGCAGTATTTT.

As concerns this clone: Given a far larger clone just one base away, this is likely a sequencing read error. The same CDR3 also results from other DNA sequences found in this sample. The chain is built from TRBV6-6 and TRBJ1-1; D is undetermined. Per the germline V gene, CDR1 is MNHNY and CDR2 is SVGAGI (reference sequence). This CDR3 has 13 amino acids. The CDR3 here is CASSNPGSTEAFF. The CDR3 nucleotides are TGTGCCAGCAGTAACCCCGGGAGCACTGAAGCCTTCTTT.

The V and J genes are TRBV7-8 and TRBJ2-7; TRBD1 matches 9 bases. The CDR3 has 15 amino acids. V lost 5 bases and J lost 9; bases outside the gene matches: 14. Germline CDR1 SGHVS, CDR2 FQNEAQ. In nucleotides, the CDR3 is TGTGCCAGCAGCGCATTAGTAGGGACAGGGCGGGTGCAGTACTTC. As protein: CASSALVGTGRVQYF.

The J gene is TRBJ2-7, the V gene TRBV6-6; D gene unclear. Trimming left V 0 bases short and J 2 bases short, with 14 bases between. Germline V lookup: CDR1 MNHNY, CDR2 SVGAGI (reference sequence). The length of the CDR3 is 16 residues. CDR3 coding DNA: TGTGCCAGCAGTTACTCGACAAGACCTATTACCTACGAGCAGTACTTC. Encoded protein: CASSYSTRPITYEQYF.

The chain employs TRBV7-9 and TRBJ2-1, with 13 positions matching TRBD2. Germline values: CDR1 SEHNR, CDR2 FQNEAQ (reference sequence). Trimming cost V 5 bases and J 5 bases; bases outside gene matches: 9. This CDR3 comprises 17 residues. Written as DNA, the CDR3 is TGTGCCAGCAGCACACCGACTAGCGGGGGGAACCACAATGAGCAGTTCTTC. Its protein product is CASSTPTSGGNHNEQFF.

This clone occurred a few times. This sequence joins TRBV2 and TRBJ2-5; no clear D. This CDR3 is 14 amino acids long. Trimming pared 2 bases from V and 0 bases from J, leaving 7 bases between. The germline V gene has CDR1 SNHLY and CDR2 FYNNEI. The CDR3 region has the DNA TGTGCCAGCAGTGAACTGCAGAACCAAGAGACCCAGTACTTC. Translating gives CASSELQNQETQYF. Full variable domain (rest looked up from reference TRBV2 and TRBJ2-5): EPEVTQTPSHQVTQMGQEVILRCVPISNHLYFYWYRQILGQKVEFLVSFYNNEISEKSEIFDDQFSVERPDGSNFTLKIRSTKLEDSAMYFCASSELQNQETQYFGPGTRLLVL.

Only a few counts were recorded for this clone. CDR3 nucleotides: TGTGCCTGGAGCCAAGACAGACCGCTGGCGCCCCAGCATTTT. Encoded protein: CAWSQDRPLAPQHF. This chain uses TRBV30 with TRBJ1-5; perhaps TRBD1 as D (5 bases). This CDR3 has 14 amino acids. V was trimmed by 3 bases and J by 9 bases, leaving 18 bases between them. Germline CDR1 reads GTSNPN; CDR2 reads SVGIG (reference sequence).

The chain links TRBV6-6 to TRBJ1-5; TRBD1 matches 8 bases. This CDR3 has 15 residues. J lost 6 bases, V lost 4 bases, and 8 bases had no gene match. Per germline, CDR1 MNHNY and CDR2 SVGAGI (reference sequence). The CDR3 spells CASSSQGALGQPQHF. The CDR3 coding sequence is TGTGCCAGCAGTTCCCAGGGGGCGCTTGGTCAGCCCCAGCATTTT.

V usage is TRBV19 and J usage is TRBJ1-3; no firm D call. The germline V and J ends were trimmed by 7 bases and 0 bases, with 7 bases remaining between them. This CDR3 has 13 residues. In germline, CDR1 is LNHDA, CDR2 SQIVND (reference sequence). Written as DNA, the CDR3 is TGTGCCAGTACCATACTCTCTGGAAACACCATATATTTT. It translates to CASTILSGNTIYF.

The chain combines TRBV29-1 with TRBJ1-1; D gene unclear. Germline V gene sequence: CDR1 SQVTM, CDR2 ANQGSEA. V lost 6 bases and J lost 7, with 9 bases in between. The CDR3 has 10 amino acids. The CDR3 region has the DNA TGCAGCGTCGCCGAGGGTGAAGCTTTCTTT. Protein product: CSVAEGEAFF. Filled out from reference TRBV29-1 and TRBJ1-1, the complete variable domain reads SAVISQKPSRDICQRGTSLTIQCQVDSQVTMMFWYRQQPGQSLTLIATANQGSEATYESGFVIDKFPISRPNLTFSTLTVSNMSPEDSSIYLCSVAEGEAFFGQGTRLTVV.

This clone was observed a handful of times. Here the CDR3 reads CASSLGQSYEQYF. The CDR3 DNA is TGTGCCAGCAGCTTGGGACAGTCCTACGAGCAGTACTTC. The chain links TRBV5-6 to TRBJ2-7; the D gene is possibly TRBD1 (5 bases). This CDR3 is built from 13 residues. Germline V CDR1 and CDR2: SGHDT, YYEEEE. Trimming removed 0 bases from V and 1 base from J, with 5 bases in between.

Only a few counts were recorded for this clone. This chain links TRBV29-1 with TRBJ2-7; 10 bases fit TRBD1. From germline, CDR1 is SQVTM and CDR2 ANQGSEA. The CDR3 is made up of 14 amino acids. The J segment lost 0 bases and the V segment lost 4 bases, leaving 3 bases of the junction unmatched. The CDR3 spells CSVGDRGHSYEQYF. CDR3 bases: TGCAGCGTTGGAGACAGGGGGCACTCCTACGAGCAGTACTTC.

The rearrangement links TRBV7-3 to TRBJ2-2, with 9 bases that match TRBD2. Germline values: CDR1 SGHTA, CDR2 FQGTGA. CDR3 length: 14 residues. V lost 4 bases and J lost 6; bases outside the gene matches: 3. In nucleotides, the CDR3 is TGTGCCAGCAGCTCTAGGACTAGCGCCGGGGAGCTGTTTTTT. Protein: CASSSRTSAGELFF. Supplemented by reference TRBV7-3 and TRBJ2-2, the full variable domain reads GAGVSQTPSNKVTEKGKYVELRCDPISGHTALYWYRQSLGQGPEFLIYFQGTGAADDSGLPNDRFFAVRPEGSVSTLKIQRTERGDSAVYLCASSSRTSAGELFFGEGSRLTVL.

DNA of the CDR3: TGTGCCAGCAGCTCGTTGGACAGAGGCATGAACACTGAAGCTTTCTTT. It translates to CASSSLDRGMNTEAFF. The chain has TRBV27 and TRBJ1-1; possibly TRBD1 for D (6 bases). CDR1 MNHEY and CDR2 SMNVEV come from the germline V gene (reference sequence). The germline V and J ends were trimmed by 6 bases and 0 bases, with 17 bases remaining between them. The CDR3 runs to 16 residues.

This clone was observed a single time. The V gene is TRBV27, the J gene TRBJ2-1; 7 bases are shared with TRBD1. Germline trimming cut 1 base from V and 9 bases from J; bases unmatched to any gene: 6. The CDR3 consists of 14 residues. Germline CDR1 is MNHEY and CDR2 is SMNVEV (reference sequence). The CDR3 sequence: CASSLLDRVTEQFF. Here the CDR3 DNA reads TGTGCCAGCAGTTTATTAGACAGGGTTACTGAGCAGTTCTTC.